This TCR beta chain was found in a study of shared clonotypes between healthy human individuals. Sequencing was performed with immunoSEQ multiplex PCR; in TCRdb, only in-frame clones are kept and a portion is missing. The table has millions of clones, about 92% seen once. V dropped 1 base and J dropped 7 bases, with 4 bases sitting between them. CDR3 size: 11 residues. From germline, CDR1 is LNHDA and CDR2 SQIVND (reference sequence). Terminally differentiated effector memory CD45RA+ cells were excluded by CCR7 positive selection of CD45RO-negative cells. The chain recombines TRBV19 with TRBJ1-1; D unresolved. The origin of this receptor is a young man in good health. Some clones in this sample may be carry-over from other donors' samples. Sequenced sample: naive CD8+ T cells from PBMCs. Here the CDR3 reads CASSIAFEAFF. The DNA for the CDR3 is TGTGCCAGTAGTATAGCCTTTGAAGCTTTCTTT.